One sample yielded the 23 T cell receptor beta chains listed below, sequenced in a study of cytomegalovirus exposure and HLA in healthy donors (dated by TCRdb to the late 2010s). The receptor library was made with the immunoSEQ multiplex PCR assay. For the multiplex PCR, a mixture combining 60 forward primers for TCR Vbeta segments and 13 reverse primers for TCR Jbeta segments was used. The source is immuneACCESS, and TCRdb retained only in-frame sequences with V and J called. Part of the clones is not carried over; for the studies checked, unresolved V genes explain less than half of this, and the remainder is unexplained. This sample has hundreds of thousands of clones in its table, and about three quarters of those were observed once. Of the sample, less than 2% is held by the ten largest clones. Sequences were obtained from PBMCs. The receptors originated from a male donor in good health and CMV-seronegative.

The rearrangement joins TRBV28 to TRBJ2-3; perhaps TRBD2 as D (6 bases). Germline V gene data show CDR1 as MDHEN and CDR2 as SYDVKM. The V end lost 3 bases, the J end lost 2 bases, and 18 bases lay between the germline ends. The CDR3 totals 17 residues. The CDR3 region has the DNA TGTGCCAGCAGTTTGACGGGGGTCCAGTCATTCACAGATACGCAGTATTTT. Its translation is CASSLTGVQSFTDTQYF.

CDR3 bases: TGTGCCAGCTCACCCACTATGAACACTGAAGCTTTCTTT. As protein: CASSPTMNTEAFF. V and J are TRBV18 and TRBJ1-1, with D unresolved. Germline-derived CDR1 and CDR2 are KGHSH and LQKENI. The CDR3 totals 13 residues. V lost 3 bases to trimming and J lost 0 bases, with 5 bases between them.

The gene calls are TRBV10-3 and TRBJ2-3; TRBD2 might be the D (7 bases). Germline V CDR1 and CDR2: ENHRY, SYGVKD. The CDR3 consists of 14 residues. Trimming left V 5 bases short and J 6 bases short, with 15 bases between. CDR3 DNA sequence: TGTGCCATCAGTCCAATTAAGGGGGGGGATACGCAGTATTTT. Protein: CAISPIKGGDTQYF.

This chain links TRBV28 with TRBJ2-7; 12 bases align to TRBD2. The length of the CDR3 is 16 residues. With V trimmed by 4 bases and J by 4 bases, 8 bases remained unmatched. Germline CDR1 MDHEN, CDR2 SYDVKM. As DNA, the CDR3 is TGTGCCAGCAGTTATATGGGACTAGCGGGTTTGTACGAGCAGTACTTC. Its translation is CASSYMGLAGLYEQYF.

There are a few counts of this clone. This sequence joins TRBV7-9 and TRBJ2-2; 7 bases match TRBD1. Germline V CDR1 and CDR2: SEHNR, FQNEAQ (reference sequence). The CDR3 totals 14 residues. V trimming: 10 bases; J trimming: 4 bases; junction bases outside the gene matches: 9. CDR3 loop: CAKSQGSSTGELFF. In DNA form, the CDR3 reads TGTGCCAAGTCACAGGGGTCATCCACCGGGGAGCTGTTTTTT.

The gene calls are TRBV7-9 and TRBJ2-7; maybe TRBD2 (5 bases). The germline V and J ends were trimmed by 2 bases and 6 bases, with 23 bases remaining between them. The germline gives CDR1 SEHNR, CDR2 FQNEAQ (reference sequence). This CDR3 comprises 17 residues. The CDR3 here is CASSLIFGVATRGEQYF. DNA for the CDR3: TGTGCCAGCAGCTTAATTTTCGGGGTCGCTACCCGGGGCGAGCAGTACTTC.

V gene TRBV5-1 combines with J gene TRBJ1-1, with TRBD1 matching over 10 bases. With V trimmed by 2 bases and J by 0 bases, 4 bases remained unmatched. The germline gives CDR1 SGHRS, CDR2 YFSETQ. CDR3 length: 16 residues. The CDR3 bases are TGCGCCAGCAGCTTAGGGACAGGGGTTTTGAACACTGAAGCTTTCTTT. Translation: CASSLGTGVLNTEAFF. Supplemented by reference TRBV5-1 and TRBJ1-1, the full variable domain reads KAGVTQTPRYLIKTRGQQVTLSCSPISGHRSVSWYQQTPGQGLQFLFEYFSETQRNKGNFPGRFSGRQFSNSRSEMNVSTLELGDSALYLCASSLGTGVLNTEAFFGQGTRLTVV.

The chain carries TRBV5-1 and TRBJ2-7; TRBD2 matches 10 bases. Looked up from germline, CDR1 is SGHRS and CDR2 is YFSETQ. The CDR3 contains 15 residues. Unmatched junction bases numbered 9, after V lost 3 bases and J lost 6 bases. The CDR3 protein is CASSSQAGLAFEQYF. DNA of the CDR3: TGCGCCAGCAGCTCGCAGGCGGGACTAGCGTTCGAGCAGTACTTC. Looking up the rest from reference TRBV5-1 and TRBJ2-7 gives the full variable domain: KAGVTQTPRYLIKTRGQQVTLSCSPISGHRSVSWYQQTPGQGLQFLFEYFSETQRNKGNFPGRFSGRQFSNSRSEMNVSTLELGDSALYLCASSSQAGLAFEQYFGPGTRLTVT.

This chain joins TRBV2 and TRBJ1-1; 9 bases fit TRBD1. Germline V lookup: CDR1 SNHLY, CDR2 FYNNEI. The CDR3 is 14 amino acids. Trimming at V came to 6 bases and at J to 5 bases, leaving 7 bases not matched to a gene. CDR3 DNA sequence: TGTGCCAGCAGACGGACAGGGGAGGGAACTGAAGCTTTCTTT. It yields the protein CASRRTGEGTEAFF.

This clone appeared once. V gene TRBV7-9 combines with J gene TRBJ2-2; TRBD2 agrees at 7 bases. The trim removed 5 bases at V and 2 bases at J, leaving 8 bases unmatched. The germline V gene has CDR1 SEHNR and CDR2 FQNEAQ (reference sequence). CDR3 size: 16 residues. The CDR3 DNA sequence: TGTGCCAGCAGCAACCGGACTAGTCAAAACACCGGGGAGCTGTTTTTT. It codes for CASSNRTSQNTGELFF.

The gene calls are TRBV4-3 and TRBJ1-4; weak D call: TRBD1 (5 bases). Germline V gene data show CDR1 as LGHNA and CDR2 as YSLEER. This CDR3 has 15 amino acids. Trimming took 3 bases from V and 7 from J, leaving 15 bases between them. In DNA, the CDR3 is TGCGCCAGCAGCCACCCCGGGCAGGGTGGTGAAAAACTGTTTTTT. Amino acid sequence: CASSHPGQGGEKLFF.

The CDR3 protein is CASSLPGGNTGELFF. The CDR3, as DNA: TGTGCCAGCAGCTTACCCGGGGGGAACACCGGGGAGCTGTTTTTT. This rearrangement joins TRBV7-2 to TRBJ2-2; tentatively, D is TRBD2 (6 bases). This CDR3 is 15 amino acids long. Germline CDR1 SGHTA, CDR2 FQGNSA. V lost 2 bases and J 1 base, leaving 8 bases between the germline ends.

The CDR3 coding sequence is TGTGCCAGCAGCCAAGGGGGACATGAGCAGTTCTTC. Its translation: CASSQGGHEQFF. The chain has TRBV6-6 and TRBJ2-1; D might be TRBD1 (6 bases). V lost 6 bases to trimming and J lost 8 bases, with 11 bases between them. CDR3 length: 12 residues. Germline CDR1 and CDR2: MNHNY and SVGAGI (reference sequence).

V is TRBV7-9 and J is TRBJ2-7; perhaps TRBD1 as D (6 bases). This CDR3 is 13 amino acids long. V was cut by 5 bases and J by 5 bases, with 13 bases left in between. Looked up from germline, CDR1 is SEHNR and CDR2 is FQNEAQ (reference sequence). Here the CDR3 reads CASSERTVNEQYF. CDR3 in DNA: TGTGCCAGCAGCGAACGGACAGTCAACGAGCAGTACTTC.

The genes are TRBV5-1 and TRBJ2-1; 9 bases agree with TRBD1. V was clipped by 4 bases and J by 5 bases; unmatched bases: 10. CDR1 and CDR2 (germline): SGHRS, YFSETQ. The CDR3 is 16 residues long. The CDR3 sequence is CASSPHDRGGDNEQFF. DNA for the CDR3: TGCGCCAGCAGCCCACACGACAGGGGGGGGGACAATGAGCAGTTCTTC.

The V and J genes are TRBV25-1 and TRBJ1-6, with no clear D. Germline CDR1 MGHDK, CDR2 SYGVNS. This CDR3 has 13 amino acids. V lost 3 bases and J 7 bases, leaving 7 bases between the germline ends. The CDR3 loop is CASSDGENSPLHF. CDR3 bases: TGTGCCAGCAGTGACGGGGAGAATTCACCCCTCCACTTT.

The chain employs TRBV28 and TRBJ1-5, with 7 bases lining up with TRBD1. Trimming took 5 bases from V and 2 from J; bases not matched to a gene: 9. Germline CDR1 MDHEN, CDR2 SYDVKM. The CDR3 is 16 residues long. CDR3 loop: CASSPRQGDGNQPQHF. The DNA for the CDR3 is TGTGCCAGCAGTCCTAGACAGGGTGACGGCAATCAGCCCCAGCATTTT. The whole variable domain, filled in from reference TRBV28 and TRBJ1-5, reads DVKVTQSSRYLVKRTGEKVFLECVQDMDHENMFWYRQDPGLGLRLIYFSYDVKMKEKGDIPEGYSVSREKKERFSLILESASTNQTSMYLCASSPRQGDGNQPQHFGDGTRLSIL.

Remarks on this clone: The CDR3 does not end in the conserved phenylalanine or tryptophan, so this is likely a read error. The CDR3 region has the DNA TGTGCCTGGAGTGTGACAGGGAACACCGGGGAGCTGTTTTCT. Translation gives CAWSVTGNTGELFS. The rearrangement links TRBV30 to TRBJ2-2; the D gene is possibly TRBD1 (6 bases). There are 14 residues in the CDR3. V was clipped by 0 bases and J by 1 base, with 6 bases between them. Germline loops: CDR1 GTSNPN, CDR2 SVGIG (reference sequence).

CDR3 protein: CASSPAGQSKNIQYF. In DNA form, the CDR3 reads TGTGCCAGCAGTCCGGCCGGACAGTCGAAAAACATTCAGTACTTC. The chain joins TRBV28 to TRBJ2-4, with D perhaps TRBD1 (6 bases). Germline V CDR1 and CDR2: MDHEN, SYDVKM. Trimming shortened V by 5 bases and J by 4 bases, and 15 bases separated the two germline ends. The CDR3 loop spans 15 amino acids.

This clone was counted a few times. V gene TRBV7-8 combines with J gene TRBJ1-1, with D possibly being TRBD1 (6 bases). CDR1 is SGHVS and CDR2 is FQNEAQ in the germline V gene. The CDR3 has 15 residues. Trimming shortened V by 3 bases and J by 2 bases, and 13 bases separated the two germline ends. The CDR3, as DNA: TGTGCCAGCAGCTTTTCCAGGGGCATCAACACTGAAGCTTTCTTT. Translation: CASSFSRGINTEAFF.

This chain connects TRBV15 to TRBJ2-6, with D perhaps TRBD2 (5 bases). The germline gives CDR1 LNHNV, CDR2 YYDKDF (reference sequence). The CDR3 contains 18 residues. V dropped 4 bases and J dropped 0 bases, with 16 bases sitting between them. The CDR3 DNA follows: TGTGCCACCAGCACTTCGGAAGGCGGGTTCTCTGGGGCCAACGTCCTGACTTTC. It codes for CATSTSEGGFSGANVLTF.

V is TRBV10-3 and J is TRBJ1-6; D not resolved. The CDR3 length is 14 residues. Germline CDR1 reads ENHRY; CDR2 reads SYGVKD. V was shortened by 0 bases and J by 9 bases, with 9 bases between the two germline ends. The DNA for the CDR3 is TGTGCCATCAGTGAGTCCCGGGGAGGTTCACCCCTCCACTTT. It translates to CAISESRGGSPLHF.

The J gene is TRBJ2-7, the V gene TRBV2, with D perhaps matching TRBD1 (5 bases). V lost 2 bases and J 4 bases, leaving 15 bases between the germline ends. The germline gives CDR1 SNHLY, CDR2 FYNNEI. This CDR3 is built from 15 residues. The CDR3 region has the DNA TGTGCCAGCAGTGAACGCAGGGTAATTTTATACGAGCAGTACTTC. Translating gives CASSERRVILYEQYF.